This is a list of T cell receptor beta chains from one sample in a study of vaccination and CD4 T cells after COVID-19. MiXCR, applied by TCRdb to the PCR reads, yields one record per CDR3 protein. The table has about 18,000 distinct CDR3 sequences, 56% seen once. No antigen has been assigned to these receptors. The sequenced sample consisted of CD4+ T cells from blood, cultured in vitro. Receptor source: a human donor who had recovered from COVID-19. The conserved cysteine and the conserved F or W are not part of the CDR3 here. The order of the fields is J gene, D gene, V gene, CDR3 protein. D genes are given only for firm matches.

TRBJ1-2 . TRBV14 ASSQHLEFGYT
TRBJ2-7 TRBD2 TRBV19 ASSRASGGSYEQY
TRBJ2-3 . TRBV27 ASSSGDINTDTQY
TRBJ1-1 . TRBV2 ASNGFRATGEAF
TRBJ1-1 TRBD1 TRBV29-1 SARPQGADTEAF
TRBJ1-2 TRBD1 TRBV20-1 SAVDRAFPYGYT
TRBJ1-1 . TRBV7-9 ASSQRVDYEAF
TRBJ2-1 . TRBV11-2 ASSLAPIGYNEQF
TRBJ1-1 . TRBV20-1 SARTPRASTEAF
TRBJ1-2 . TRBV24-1 ATSDRTAYGYT
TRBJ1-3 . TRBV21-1 ASSGLGEVGPGNTIY
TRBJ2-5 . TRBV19 ASSIGATGGAQETQY
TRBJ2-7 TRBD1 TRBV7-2 ASSLRDRGGFEQY
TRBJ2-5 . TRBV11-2 ASSLEGESISETQY
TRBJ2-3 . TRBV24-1 ATSGSPGPPQY
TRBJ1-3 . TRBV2 ASSEGGGDTIY
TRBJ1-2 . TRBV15 ATSRFTGSRTLGYT
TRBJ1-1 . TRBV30 AWSVVGTTEAF
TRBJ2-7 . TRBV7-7 ASSPYEDKSYEQY
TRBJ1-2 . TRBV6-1 ASRLQFYGYT
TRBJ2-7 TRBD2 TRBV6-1 ASSRLAGVGGEQY
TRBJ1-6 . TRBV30 AWRLQVGHLH
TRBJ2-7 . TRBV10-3 AISTGRYEQY
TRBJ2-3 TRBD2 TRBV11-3 ASSYLEAGGSDTQY
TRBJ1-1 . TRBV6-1 ASSTGNTEAF
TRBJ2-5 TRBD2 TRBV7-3 ASSLSGSQGETQY
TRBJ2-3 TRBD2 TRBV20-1 SALEGRVGTDTQY
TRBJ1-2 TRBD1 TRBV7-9 ASSLLGTDQGYT
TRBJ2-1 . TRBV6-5 ASSYSSGFSYNEQF
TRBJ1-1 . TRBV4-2 ASSQDGTQNTEAF
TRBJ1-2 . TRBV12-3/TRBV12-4 ASSPTWNEEGYT
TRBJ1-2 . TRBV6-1 ASRETDNYGYT
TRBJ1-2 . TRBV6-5 ASSYSGGHGGYT
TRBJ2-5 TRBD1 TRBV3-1 ASQDRAETQY
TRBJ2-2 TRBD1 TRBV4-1 ASSQGHTGGYLSTGELF
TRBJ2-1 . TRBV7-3 ASSLRGESNEQF
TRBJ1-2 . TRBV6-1 ATYQSGTFFEGGYT
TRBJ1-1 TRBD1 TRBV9 ASSIWTGGVVTEAF
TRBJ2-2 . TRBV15 ATSRDLDPGSGELF
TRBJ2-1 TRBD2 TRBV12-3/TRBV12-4 ASSQRGSYNEQF
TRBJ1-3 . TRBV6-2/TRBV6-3 ASKGDGTGNTIY
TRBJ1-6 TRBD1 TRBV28 ASSSPGQANSPLH
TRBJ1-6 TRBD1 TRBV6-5 ASSYPITGDRDSPLH
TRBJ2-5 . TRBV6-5 ASSNFQETQY
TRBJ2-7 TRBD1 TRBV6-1 ASRTGTGGAYEQY
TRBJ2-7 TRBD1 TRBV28 ASEAGTGGYEQY
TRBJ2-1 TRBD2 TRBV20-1 SALAGGANNEQF
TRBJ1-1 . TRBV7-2 ASEQITEAF
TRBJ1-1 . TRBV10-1 ASSESIGGTDTEAF
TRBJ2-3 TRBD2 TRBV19 ASSIRLAGTSTDTQY
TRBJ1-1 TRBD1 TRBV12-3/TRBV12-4 ASSFVEGQGDTEAF
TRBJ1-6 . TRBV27 ASSQTGPRDSPLH
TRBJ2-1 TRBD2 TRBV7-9 ASSLVGTSGRIGDEQF
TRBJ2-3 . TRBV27 ASSPTPHYNPPVRITDTQY
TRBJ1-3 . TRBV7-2 ASSLSGALEPGNTIY
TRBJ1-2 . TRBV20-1 SANRVGYGYT
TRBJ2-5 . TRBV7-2 ASSFGVIETQY
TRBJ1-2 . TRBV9 ASSKPRGGGFYGYT
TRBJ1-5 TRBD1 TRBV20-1 SARDPRDRGLISNQPQH
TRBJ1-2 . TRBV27 ASSLLRGFNYGYT